Shown below are 21 T cell receptor beta chains from a single sample sequenced in a study of identical twins. In TCRdb, the 5' RACE reads were re-called with MiXCR into one record per CDR3 protein. The data show a few hundred thousand distinct CDR3 sequences, with approximately 11% seen just once and 3.5% to 4.5% held by the top ten. These same records also appear under a second study, on yellow fever vaccine responses in identical twins.

The sequencing sample was made of memory (CD45RO+) T cells sorted from blood. These TCRs come from a woman aged 18-29 years in good health.

The chain recombines TRBV11-2 with TRBJ2-5, with 10 bases fitting TRBD2. The junction had 8 bases not matched to a gene; V was cut back by 5 bases and J by 2 bases. This CDR3 region has 16 residues. The germline V gene has CDR1 SGHAT and CDR2 FQNNGV. CDR3 in DNA: TGTGCCAGCAGCCCCCGTGGACTAGCGGTTCAAGAGACCCAGTACTTC. Protein product: CASSPRGLAVQETQYF.

This clonotype was picked up many times. J is TRBJ2-2 and V is TRBV7-2; 8 nucleotides line up with TRBD2. V was clipped by 5 bases and J by 4 bases; unmatched bases: 6. Germline CDR1 and CDR2: SGHTA and FQGNSA. This CDR3 spans 15 amino acids. The CDR3 bases are TGTGCCAGCAGCCAAGACGGGAGGGCCACCGGGGAGCTGTTTTTT. Its translation: CASSQDGRATGELFF.

The table lists this clonotype with a count of one. The chain carries TRBV7-8 and TRBJ2-7; maybe TRBD2 (6 bases). There are 14 residues in the CDR3. Germline V lookup: CDR1 SGHVS, CDR2 FQNEAQ. The V end lost 1 base, the J end lost 3 bases, and 10 bases lay between the germline ends. CDR3: CASSLGAGRYEQYF. Here the CDR3 DNA reads TGTGCCAGCAGCTTAGGTGCGGGGCGCTACGAGCAGTACTTC.

The J gene is TRBJ2-3, the V gene TRBV2; 7 bases agree with TRBD2. The V segment lost 8 bases and the J segment 4 bases; nucleotides outside the gene matches: 6. From germline, CDR1 is SNHLY and CDR2 FYNNEI. The CDR3 loop spans 13 amino acids. For the CDR3, the DNA is TGTGCCAGCGGACTAGAATACTCAGATACGCAGTATTTT. Translation gives CASGLEYSDTQYF.

This clonotype appeared many times. V and J are TRBV2 and TRBJ2-3; either TRBD1 or TRBD2 may fit D (5 bases each). Germline-derived CDR1 and CDR2 are SNHLY and FYNNEI. The germline V and J ends were trimmed by 6 bases and 2 bases, with 12 bases remaining between them. CDR3 length: 14 residues. The CDR3 DNA reads TGTGCCAGCAGACGAGGGGTCGACACAGATACGCAGTATTTT. It translates to CASRRGVDTDTQYF.

This clonotype has only a few counts. The CDR3 sequence is CATSDPGTANTGELFF. The CDR3 DNA sequence: TGTGCCACCAGTGATCCGGGGACAGCGAACACCGGGGAGCTGTTTTTT. The rearrangement links TRBV24-1 to TRBJ2-2, with 7 bases identical to TRBD1. The germline gives CDR1 KGHDR, CDR2 SFDVKD. CDR3 length equals 16 residues. The J segment lost 0 bases and the V segment lost 3 bases, leaving 3 bases of the junction unmatched.

For this clonotype: An end of the junction does not agree with germline; a read error may underlie this. This rearrangement joins TRBV29-1 to TRBJ2-5; TRBD1 matches 9 bases. CDR1 is SQVTM, CDR2 ANQGSEA, per germline. The CDR3 has 13 residues. This chain's CDR3 is CTTVQGAGETQYF. CDR3 DNA: TGTACAACGGTACAGGGGGCGGGCGAGACCCAGTACTTC.

The chain carries TRBV2 and TRBJ2-5, with unresolved D. The CDR3 contains 16 residues. CDR1 is SNHLY and CDR2 is FYNNEI in the germline V gene. V dropped 5 bases and J dropped 3 bases, with 19 bases sitting between them. The CDR3 region has the DNA TGTGCCAGCAGTATCATCATCCCGAACACAAAAGAGACCCAGTACTTC. This translates into CASSIIIPNTKETQYF.

This clonotype was counted a few times. The chain carries TRBV28 and TRBJ2-7, with 7 bases aligning to TRBD1. Looked up from germline, CDR1 is MDHEN and CDR2 is SYDVKM. CDR3 length equals 13 residues. V dropped 6 bases and J dropped 6; count of bases not matched to a gene: 8. This CDR3 is CASRLRQGVEQYF. In DNA form, the CDR3 reads TGTGCCAGCAGACTAAGACAGGGAGTCGAGCAGTACTTC.

This clonotype was counted a few times. The chain is built from TRBV10-3 and TRBJ2-3; 7 nucleotides match TRBD2. V shed 10 bases and J 2 bases; nucleotides not matched to a gene: 3. The V gene's germline CDR1 is ENHRY and CDR2 SYGVKD. The CDR3 length is 12 residues. CDR3 sequence reads: CATAGVTDTQYF. The DNA of the CDR3 is TGTGCCACCGCGGGAGTCACAGATACGCAGTATTTT.

In this sample, this clonotype turned up many times. V gene TRBV5-1 combines with J gene TRBJ2-1, with 10 bases aligning to TRBD2. The CDR3 runs 15 residues. The germline gives CDR1 SGHRS, CDR2 YFSETQ. J gave up 8 bases and V 5 bases, and 10 bases lay outside the gene matches. The DNA for the CDR3 is TGCGCCAGCAGTTCCAGGGCTAGCGGGGGCGATGAGCAGTTCTTC. It yields the protein CASSSRASGGDEQFF.

In this sample, this clonotype turned up a few times. The chain is built from TRBV12-3 or TRBV12-4 and TRBJ2-7; 7 bases are shared with TRBD1. The V segment lost 6 bases and the J segment 2 bases; nucleotides outside the gene matches: 10. This CDR3 region has 15 residues. CDR3 region: CASSSRGSTAYEQYF. CDR3 in DNA: TGTGCCAGCAGCTCCAGGGGGTCGACGGCCTACGAGCAGTACTTC.

The chain couples TRBV5-1 to TRBJ2-5; TRBD1 agrees at 8 bases. Germline CDR1 is SGHRS and CDR2 is YFSETQ. With 3 bases clipped from V and 2 bases from J, the junction kept 0 bases outside the gene matches. The CDR3 has 13 residues. CDR3 protein: CASSWTGQETQYF. DNA for the CDR3: TGCGCCAGCAGCTGGACAGGGCAAGAGACCCAGTACTTC.

The rearrangement joins TRBV5-1 to TRBJ1-1; 9 bases align to TRBD1. Trimming removed 4 bases from V and 1 base from J; junction bases left unmatched: 5. The CDR3 totals 15 residues. Germline CDR1 and CDR2: SGHRS and YFSETQ. CDR3 amino acids: CASSGLTGGNTEAFF. CDR3 nucleotides: TGCGCCAGCAGCGGCTTGACAGGGGGGAACACTGAAGCTTTCTTT.

This clonotype was counted only a few times. The chain joins TRBV2 to TRBJ2-5; 9 bases align to TRBD1. CDR1 and CDR2 from the germline V gene are SNHLY and FYNNEI. The CDR3 contains 15 residues. V lost 3 bases, J lost 2 bases, and 4 bases stayed unmatched. The CDR3 loop reads CASSDVGQGQETQYF. The CDR3 coding sequence is TGTGCCAGCAGTGATGTGGGACAGGGACAAGAGACCCAGTACTTC.

The genes are TRBV18 and TRBJ2-7; D might be TRBD2 (6 bases). Germline V gene data show CDR1 as KGHSH and CDR2 as LQKENI. The CDR3 runs 13 residues. The V gene lost 6 bases and the J gene lost 5 bases, with 14 bases spanning the gap. This chain's CDR3 is CASSPGLADEQYF. CDR3 bases: TGTGCCAGCTCCCCGGGACTGGCGGACGAGCAGTACTTC.

The chain uses TRBV7-9 and TRBJ2-2, with D uncertain. CDR3 size: 14 residues. Germline assignment: CDR1 SEHNR and CDR2 FQNEAQ (reference sequence). Between the trimmed V and J ends, which lost 2 bases and 4 bases, there was a span of 8 bases. The CDR3 spells CASSLISGTGELFF. The CDR3 DNA is TGTGCCAGCAGCTTAATCTCAGGCACCGGGGAGCTGTTTTTT.

This clonotype was seen a few times. This sequence joins TRBV6-2 or TRBV6-3 and TRBJ2-1, with TRBD2 matching over 10 bases. The CDR3 runs 13 residues. The J segment lost 4 bases and the V segment lost 7 bases, leaving 1 base of the junction unmatched. Germline V gives CDR1 MNHEY, CDR2 SVGEGT. CDR3 sequence: CASTSGSYNEQFF. DNA for the CDR3: TGTGCCAGCACTAGCGGGAGTTACAATGAGCAGTTCTTC.

The CDR3 DNA sequence: TGTGCCAGCAGCGACAGGGGGCGCGGAGAAAAACTGTTTTTT. Amino acids: CASSDRGRGEKLFF. The chain combines TRBV7-9 with TRBJ1-4; TRBD1 aligns across 10 bases. V trimming: 5 bases; J trimming: 8 bases; junction bases outside the gene matches: 5. From germline, CDR1 is SEHNR and CDR2 FQNEAQ (reference sequence). The CDR3 extends over 14 amino acids.

V is TRBV29-1 and J is TRBJ2-3; TRBD2 matches at 8 bases. This CDR3 is 15 amino acids long. CDR1 SQVTM and CDR2 ANQGSEA come from the germline V gene. Trimming at V came to 2 bases and at J to 2 bases, leaving 6 bases not matched to a gene. The CDR3 protein is CSVEKTSDLTDTQYF. CDR3 DNA sequence: TGCAGCGTTGAAAAGACTAGCGACCTCACAGATACGCAGTATTTT.

The sample holds many counts of this clonotype. The genes are TRBV5-1 and TRBJ2-7, with D perhaps matching TRBD1 (6 bases). V lost 4 bases to trimming and J lost 0 bases, with 11 bases between them. Germline CDR1 reads SGHRS; CDR2 reads YFSETQ. This CDR3 has 14 amino acids. The CDR3 nucleotides read TGCGCCAGCAGCGAGACAGGACCCTCCTACGAGCAGTACTTC. Residues: CASSETGPSYEQYF. Together with reference TRBV5-1 and TRBJ2-7, the CDR3 gives the full variable domain: KAGVTQTPRYLIKTRGQQVTLSCSPISGHRSVSWYQQTPGQGLQFLFEYFSETQRNKGNFPGRFSGRQFSNSRSEMNVSTLELGDSALYLCASSETGPSYEQYFGPGTRLTVT.